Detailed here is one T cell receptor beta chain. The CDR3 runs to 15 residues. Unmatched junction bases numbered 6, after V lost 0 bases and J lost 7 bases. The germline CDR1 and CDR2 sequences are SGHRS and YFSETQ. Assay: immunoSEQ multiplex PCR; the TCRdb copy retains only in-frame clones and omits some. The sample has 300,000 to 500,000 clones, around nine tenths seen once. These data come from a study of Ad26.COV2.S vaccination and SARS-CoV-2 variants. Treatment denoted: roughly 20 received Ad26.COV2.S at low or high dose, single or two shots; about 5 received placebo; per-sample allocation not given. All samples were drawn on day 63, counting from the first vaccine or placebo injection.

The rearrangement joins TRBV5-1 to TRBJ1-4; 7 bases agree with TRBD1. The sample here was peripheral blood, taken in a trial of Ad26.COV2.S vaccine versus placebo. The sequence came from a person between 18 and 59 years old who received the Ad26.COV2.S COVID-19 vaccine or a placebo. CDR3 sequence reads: CASSLAGTVIEKLFF. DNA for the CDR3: TGCGCCAGCAGCTTGGCCGGGACAGTGATTGAAAAACTGTTTTTT.